Below, one TCR beta chain is given with its context. This entry belongs to a study of type 1 and type 2 diabetes patients. Study-level background: The cohort mixed type 1 diabetes, type 2 diabetes and nondiabetic donors.

Other autoimmune diseases and infections within the past four weeks excluded donors. Genomic DNA was the PCR template. Multiplex PCR with 30 forward and 13 reverse primers amplified the TCR beta CDR3. TCRdb fed the multiplex PCR reads into MiXCR, producing one record per CDR3 protein. The data contain a few hundred thousand distinct CDR3 sequences, roughly 50% of them singletons. Source material: peripheral blood mononuclear cells (PBMCs). This TCR came from a man between 18 and 29 years old with type 2 diabetes.

This chain's CDR3 is CASSSTTGLADTQYF. CDR3 nucleotides: TGTGCCAGCAGCTCGACTACAGGGTTGGCAGATACGCAGTATTTT. The genes are TRBV7-3 and TRBJ2-3; maybe TRBD1 (6 bases). Per germline, CDR1 SGHTA and CDR2 FQGTGA. This CDR3 region has 15 residues. With 4 bases removed from V and 4 bases from J, the gap between germline ends came to 15 bases.